Listed here are 16 T cell receptor beta chains from one sample, sequenced in a study of cytomegalovirus exposure and HLA in healthy donors. It was with 60 Vbeta and 13 Jbeta primers that the PCR ran. The repertoire was sequenced with immunoSEQ multiplex PCR; TCRdb's copy has only in-frame clones and lacks some. The data show around 150,000 clones, 77% seen once. Material for sequencing was PBMCs. These receptors came from a man aged 30-40 years in good health and CMV-seronegative.

As for this clone: The junction shows a germline mismatch at one end, possibly a read error. The chain uses TRBV7-9 and TRBJ2-5; 11 nucleotides line up with TRBD2. Germline assignment: CDR1 SEHNR and CDR2 FQNEAQ (reference sequence). This CDR3 is 17 amino acids long. The CDR3 region is CSSSPFVAGGTQETQYF. CDR3 DNA: TGTTCCAGCAGCCCCTTCGTAGCGGGAGGGACACAAGAGACCCAGTACTTC. Full variable domain (missing parts from reference TRBV7-9 and TRBJ2-5): DTGVSQNPRHKITKRGQNVTFRCDPISEHNRLYWYRQTLGQGPEFLTYFQNEAQLEKSRLLSDRFSAERPKGSFSTLEIQRTEQGDSAMYLCSSSPFVAGGTQETQYFGPGTRLLVL.

This clone was recorded a few times. The J gene is TRBJ2-7, the V gene TRBV5-1; tentatively, D is TRBD1 (5 bases). Germline lookup yields CDR1 SGHRS and CDR2 YFSETQ. The CDR3 has 16 amino acids. Trimming removed 6 bases at V and 4 bases at J, with 23 bases between. The CDR3 spells CASTKGLLLYPYEQYF. CDR3 in DNA: TGCGCCAGCACCAAGGGGCTTCTGCTGTATCCTTACGAGCAGTACTTC.

This chain joins TRBV30 and TRBJ2-3, with TRBD2 matching over 11 bases. CDR1 and CDR2 (germline): GTSNPN, SVGIG (reference sequence). Trimming at V came to 0 bases and at J to 5 bases, leaving 7 bases not matched to a gene. CDR3 length: 16 amino acids. The CDR3 region is CAWSVGLAGGLDTQYF. The CDR3 DNA is TGTGCCTGGAGTGTCGGCCTAGCGGGAGGTCTAGATACGCAGTATTTT.

The V gene is TRBV5-4, the J gene TRBJ1-1; maybe TRBD1 (5 bases). V lost 1 base to trimming and J lost 4 bases, with 11 bases between them. Germline V lookup: CDR1 SGHNT, CDR2 YYREEE (reference sequence). The CDR3 sequence is 14 residues long. Here the CDR3 reads CASSLTGGGTEAFF. The CDR3 region has the DNA TGTGCCAGCAGCTTGACGGGGGGTGGCACTGAAGCTTTCTTT.

The chain links TRBV5-1 to TRBJ2-7, with 9 nucleotides matching TRBD1. CDR1 and CDR2 from the germline V gene are SGHRS and YFSETQ. The V and J ends lost 0 bases and 6 bases, in that order; junction bases with no gene match: 7. The CDR3 contains 15 residues. CDR3 nucleotides: TGCGCCAGCAGCTTGGGCGGGACAGGGAACGCCGAGCAGTACTTC. This encodes CASSLGGTGNAEQYF.

This sequence joins TRBV7-9 and TRBJ2-3; 14 bases map to TRBD2. CDR3 length: 17 amino acids. The V segment lost 3 bases and the J segment 4 bases; nucleotides outside the gene matches: 6. CDR1 is SEHNR and CDR2 is FQNEAQ in the germline V gene (reference sequence). CDR3 region: CASSFPGLAGAPDTQYF. For the CDR3, the DNA is TGTGCCAGCAGCTTCCCGGGACTAGCGGGAGCTCCAGATACGCAGTATTTT. Full variable domain (rest looked up from reference TRBV7-9 and TRBJ2-3): DTGVSQNPRHKITKRGQNVTFRCDPISEHNRLYWYRQTLGQGPEFLTYFQNEAQLEKSRLLSDRFSAERPKGSFSTLEIQRTEQGDSAMYLCASSFPGLAGAPDTQYFGPGTRLTVL.

The chain carries TRBV19 and TRBJ2-5; TRBD2 matches 12 bases. The CDR3 has 16 amino acids. CDR1 is LNHDA and CDR2 is SQIVND in the germline V gene (reference sequence). After removal of 1 base from V and 2 bases from J, the junction contained 2 bases not matched to a gene. CDR3 amino acids: CASSIGGLAGQETQYF. CDR3 DNA: TGTGCCAGTAGTATAGGGGGACTAGCGGGTCAAGAGACCCAGTACTTC.

The DNA for the CDR3 is TGTGCCAGCAGCCACGGACTAGTCAATGAGCAGTTCTTC. Its protein product is CASSHGLVNEQFF. V is TRBV7-9 and J is TRBJ2-1; 7 positions agree with TRBD2. With V trimmed by 5 bases and J by 6 bases, 4 bases remained unmatched. This CDR3 is 13 amino acids long. Germline V gives CDR1 SEHNR, CDR2 FQNEAQ (reference sequence).

The chain employs TRBV7-9 and TRBJ2-1, with 7 bases that match TRBD2. V lost 6 bases to trimming and J lost 7 bases; unmatched junction nucleotides: 15. This CDR3 comprises 16 residues. Looked up from germline, CDR1 is SEHNR and CDR2 is FQNEAQ (reference sequence). The CDR3 DNA sequence: TGTGCCAGCAGGAGTTGGAGCGGGGTGGGTTCGAATGAGCAGTTCTTC. Amino acids: CASRSWSGVGSNEQFF.

The chain links TRBV7-6 to TRBJ2-7; 7 positions match TRBD2. The CDR3 runs to 16 residues. Germline V CDR1 and CDR2: SGHVS, FNYEAQ. V trimming: 5 bases; J trimming: 1 base; junction bases outside the gene matches: 11. This CDR3 is CASSQSMGRESYEQYF. CDR3 sequence (DNA): TGTGCCAGCAGCCAATCCATGGGGCGGGAGTCCTACGAGCAGTACTTC.

This clone turned up a few times. The genes are TRBV5-1 and TRBJ1-5; 7 nucleotides align to TRBD1. Germline-derived CDR1 and CDR2 are SGHRS and YFSETQ. V lost 4 bases, J lost 6 bases, and 16 bases stayed unmatched. The CDR3 extends over 17 amino acids. CDR3 coding DNA: TGCGCCAGCAGCCCAGATGATACCTGGACAGGAATTCAGCCCCAGCATTTT. Translating gives CASSPDDTWTGIQPQHF. Full variable domain (missing parts from reference TRBV5-1 and TRBJ1-5): KAGVTQTPRYLIKTRGQQVTLSCSPISGHRSVSWYQQTPGQGLQFLFEYFSETQRNKGNFPGRFSGRQFSNSRSEMNVSTLELGDSALYLCASSPDDTWTGIQPQHFGDGTRLSIL.

The V and J genes are TRBV7-9 and TRBJ2-3; 8 bases are a match to TRBD2. This CDR3 contains 15 residues. V trimming: 5 bases; J trimming: 0 bases; junction bases outside the gene matches: 4. In germline, CDR1 is SEHNR, CDR2 FQNEAQ (reference sequence). The CDR3 region is CASSRLAGSTDTQYF. The CDR3, as DNA: TGTGCCAGCAGCCGTCTAGCGGGTAGCACAGATACGCAGTATTTT.

The chain is built from TRBV27 and TRBJ1-4; D is perhaps TRBD1 (5 bases). V was clipped by 5 bases and J by 8 bases, with 18 bases between them. Germline-derived CDR1 and CDR2 are MNHEY and SMNVEV (reference sequence). This CDR3 is built from 15 residues. CDR3 nucleotides: TGTGCCAGCAGTCAACGGACCTCAAAGGGGGAAAAACTGTTTTTT. Translated, it gives CASSQRTSKGEKLFF.

The chain is built from TRBV10-2 and TRBJ2-5, with D uncertain. Germline CDR1 is WSHSY and CDR2 is SAAADI. The ends were cut back, 7 bases at V and 7 bases at J, with 16 bases in the middle. The CDR3 sequence is 13 residues long. The CDR3 sequence is CASKEIADGTQYF. In DNA form, the CDR3 reads TGCGCCAGCAAGGAGATAGCTGACGGGACCCAGTACTTC.

The chain uses TRBV5-4 and TRBJ2-5; 7 bases align to TRBD1. The CDR3 has 14 residues. Germline CDR1 and CDR2: SGHNT and YYREEE (reference sequence). Unmatched junction bases numbered 4, after V lost 3 bases and J lost 2 bases. The CDR3: CASSWTGAQETQYF. The CDR3 DNA is TGTGCCAGCAGCTGGACAGGAGCGCAAGAGACCCAGTACTTC.

The chain joins TRBV6-1 to TRBJ2-2, with D possibly matching TRBD2 (5 bases). The CDR3 runs to 13 residues. Germline assignment: CDR1 MNHNS and CDR2 SASEGT. Trimming pared 7 bases from V and 7 bases from J, leaving 13 bases between. The CDR3 nucleotides are TGTGCCAGCAAAAGCGGTAGGATCGGGGAGCTGTTTTTT. Translation: CASKSGRIGELFF.